The 15 T cell receptor beta chains below were found in one sample sequenced in a study of shared clonotypes between healthy human individuals. Generated by immunoSEQ multiplex PCR, the TCRdb table keeps only in-frame clones and is missing some. The data show 1 million to 1.3 million clones, about four fifths seen once. The sample taken for sequencing was memory CD4+ T cells from PBMCs. Subset given: CD45RA-negative fraction. The receptor set was obtained from a man aged 18 to 30 in good health. Some clones in this sample may be carry-over from other donors' samples.

The chain employs TRBV9 and TRBJ2-1; 9 nucleotides line up with TRBD2. V was clipped by 0 bases and J by 6 bases; unmatched bases: 7. CDR1 is SGDLS, CDR2 YYNGEE, per germline. The length of the CDR3 is 16 residues. Here the CDR3 DNA reads TGTGCCAGCAGCGTAGGCCCCAGCGGGGGGACCAATGAGCAGTTCTTC. Its translation: CASSVGPSGGTNEQFF.

A note on this clone: Other DNA sequences within the sample encode an identical CDR3. The V gene is TRBV28, the J gene TRBJ1-4, with 10 bases matching TRBD1. The CDR3 is 14 amino acids. Germline CDR1 is MDHEN and CDR2 is SYDVKM. The trim removed 6 bases at V and 8 bases at J, leaving 6 bases unmatched. The CDR3 here is CASSLDRGREKLFF. As DNA, the CDR3 is TGTGCCAGCAGCCTCGACAGGGGGCGGGAAAAACTGTTTTTT.

The chain combines TRBV30 with TRBJ2-5, with D tentatively TRBD1 (5 bases). The DNA end lines up better with TRBJ2-7; the J call may be wrong. The germline V gene encodes CDR1 GTSNPN and CDR2 SVGIG (reference sequence). The CDR3 contains 16 residues. The CDR3 region has the DNA TGTGCCTGGAGTGACCCGCAGGGCCTGGACGCCCACGAGCAGTACTTC. It translates to CAWSDPQGLDAHEQYF.

This clone occurred many times. The chain couples TRBV9 to TRBJ2-1; 9 nucleotides agree with TRBD1. There are 16 residues in the CDR3. V lost 3 bases and J lost 4; bases outside the gene matches: 8. Germline V gives CDR1 SGDLS, CDR2 YYNGEE. CDR3 DNA sequence: TGTGCCAGCAGCGCCAGAGGGGGACAGGGTTACAATGAGCAGTTCTTC. Its translation is CASSARGGQGYNEQFF.

The chain uses TRBV29-1 and TRBJ1-2; 8 positions match TRBD1. The CDR3 spans 13 residues. Germline trimming cut 4 bases from V and 2 bases from J; bases unmatched to any gene: 3. CDR1 and CDR2 from the germline V gene are SQVTM and ANQGSEA. CDR3 loop: CSVVQGGNYGYTF. Here the CDR3 DNA reads TGCAGCGTTGTACAGGGGGGGAACTATGGCTACACCTTC.

Remarks on this clone: A read error likely explains this, since a far larger clone differs by one base. This same CDR3 is encoded by further DNA sequences in the sample. The chain has TRBV10-3 and TRBJ2-7; D unclear. The V end lost 5 bases, the J end lost 0 bases, and 2 bases lay between the germline ends. Germline V lookup: CDR1 ENHRY, CDR2 SYGVKD. The length of the CDR3 is 11 residues. The CDR3 sequence: CAISSSYEQYF. CDR3 sequence (DNA): TGTGCCATCAGTAGCTCCTACGAGCAGTACTTC.

As regards this clone: A single base is all that separates this from a far larger clone, so a read error is likely. The V gene is TRBV6-8, the J gene TRBJ2-1, with D unresolved. The CDR3 length is 11 residues. Looked up from germline, CDR1 is MNHGY and CDR2 is SAAAGT. The germline V and J ends were trimmed by 2 bases and 5 bases, with 1 base remaining between them. CDR3 sequence: CASSYHNEQFF. CDR3 nucleotide sequence: TGTGCCAGCAGTTACCACAATGAGCAGTTCTTC.

This clone has just one count. The same CDR3 can be traced to other DNA sequences in this sample. This chain connects TRBV11-2 to TRBJ1-3, with unresolved D. The V end lost 3 bases, the J end lost 0 bases, and 9 bases lay between the germline ends. Germline loops: CDR1 SGHAT, CDR2 FQNNGV. CDR3 length: 15 residues. CDR3 sequence reads: CASSLGRNSGNTIYF. DNA of the CDR3: TGTGCCAGCAGCTTGGGCCGAAACTCTGGAAACACCATATATTTT.

The table lists this clone with a count of one. The genes are TRBV7-8 and TRBJ1-2, with TRBD1 as a possible D gene (5 bases). The V gene lost 1 base and the J gene lost 4 bases, with 19 bases spanning the gap. CDR1 and CDR2 from the germline V gene are SGHVS and FQNEAQ. The CDR3 has 17 residues. The CDR3, as DNA: TGTGCCAGCAGCTTAGTGGGGGGGGTCCTCCTAGGCTATGGCTACACCTTC. Its translation: CASSLVGGVLLGYGYTF.

V and J are TRBV7-2 and TRBJ2-1; D possibly corresponds to TRBD2 (6 bases). V was shortened by 4 bases and J by 7 bases, with 20 bases between the two germline ends. The germline CDR1 and CDR2 sequences are SGHTA and FQGNSA. The CDR3 totals 16 residues. The CDR3 is CASSWYRDFSQNEQFF. CDR3 DNA: TGTGCCAGCAGCTGGTATCGGGACTTTAGTCAGAATGAGCAGTTCTTC.

As concerns this clone: A much larger clone differs from this one at a single base, so this may be a read error. The sample has other DNA sequences that encode this CDR3 too. J is TRBJ1-5 and V is TRBV7-6, with D unclear. This CDR3 is built from 15 residues. Germline assignment: CDR1 SGHVS and CDR2 FNYEAQ. The CDR3 reads CASSLGSGFIQPQHF. The CDR3 DNA is TGTGCCAGCAGCTTAGGATCAGGTTTTATCCAGCCCCAGCATTTC.

This clone was observed a handful of times. Here the CDR3 DNA reads TGTGCCAGCAGTCGGGGACTGCAATACGAGCAGTACTTC. Translation: CASSRGLQYEQYF. The gene calls are TRBV28 and TRBJ2-7; D might be TRBD2 (6 bases). This CDR3 is built from 13 residues. Trimming took off 5 bases at V and 4 bases at J, with 12 bases between the two ends. The germline V gene has CDR1 MDHEN and CDR2 SYDVKM.

V is TRBV5-6 and J is TRBJ2-2; TRBD2 matches at 8 bases. With 2 bases clipped from V and 7 bases from J, the junction kept 16 bases outside the gene matches. This CDR3 contains 18 residues. Germline V CDR1 and CDR2: SGHDT, YYEEEE. CDR3 sequence (DNA): TGTGCCAGCAGCTTCACTAGCGGTCCCCCCTCGGGGGTCGGGGAGCTGTTTTTT. Translation: CASSFTSGPPSGVGELFF.

The chain links TRBV12-5 to TRBJ1-2; a possible D gene is TRBD1 (5 bases). V was trimmed by 0 bases and J by 9 bases, leaving 17 bases between them. The CDR3 is 15 amino acids. Germline lookup yields CDR1 LGHNT and CDR2 FRNRAP. CDR3 loop: CASGLVLGQGWSYTF. The CDR3 DNA reads as TGTGCTAGTGGTTTGGTACTTGGGCAGGGTTGGAGCTACACCTTC.

This clone has a handful of counts. The gene calls are TRBV5-1 and TRBJ2-2; TRBD1 aligns across 8 bases. This CDR3 region has 16 residues. Germline V gives CDR1 SGHRS, CDR2 YFSETQ. The trim removed 2 bases at V and 4 bases at J, leaving 7 bases unmatched. Here the CDR3 DNA reads TGCGCCAGCAGCTTCCCCCAGGGGGCGCCCACCGGGGAGCTGTTTTTT. Translation: CASSFPQGAPTGELFF.